This is a list of T cell receptor beta chains from one sample in a study of shared clonotypes between healthy human individuals. Profiled with immunoSEQ multiplex PCR; TCRdb holds only in-frame clones, not every one. The data show millions of clones, over 85% seen once. The sample consisted of naive CD4+ T cells sorted from blood. These receptors were obtained from a man younger than 35 in good health. The CDR3 runs from the conserved cysteine through the conserved F or W. D genes are given only for firm matches.

V: TRBV6-1; J: TRBJ2-7; D: .; CDR3: CASSEAGYYEQYF
V: TRBV4-1; J: TRBJ1-2; D: .; CDR3: CASSQGRGLHYGYTF
V: TRBV2; J: TRBJ1-1; D: .; CDR3: CASSEGVRNTEAFF
V: TRBV6-6; J: TRBJ1-2; D: .; CDR3: CASIGVTAHGYTF
V: TRBV30; J: TRBJ1-6; D: .; CDR3: CAWSVNTKGPNSPLHF
V: TRBV7-9; J: TRBJ2-2; D: .; CDR3: CASSSPVGLRENTGELFF
V: TRBV21-1; J: TRBJ1-1; D: .; CDR3: CASSKGGRTNTEAFF
V: TRBV27; J: TRBJ2-3; D: .; CDR3: CASSQGFVTDTQYF
V: TRBV6-4; J: TRBJ2-2; D: .; CDR3: CASSDRFTGELFF
V: TRBV5-4; J: TRBJ2-5; D: TRBD1; CDR3: CASSRDRGETQYF
V: TRBV9; J: TRBJ1-1; D: .; CDR3: CASSALRVTPEAFF
V: TRBV6-6; J: TRBJ1-1; D: .; CDR3: CASSYLGTLSTEAFF
V: TRBV30; J: TRBJ2-3; D: .; CDR3: CAWSPFGRTLGQYF
V: TRBV9; J: TRBJ2-2; D: .; CDR3: CASSVGPVPNTGELFF
V: TRBV6-1; J: TRBJ1-5; D: .; CDR3: CASSEAGVGNQPQHF
V: TRBV10-1; J: TRBJ2-5; D: .; CDR3: CASSESGKQETQYF
V: TRBV5-1; J: TRBJ2-1; D: .; CDR3: CASSSRQANNEQFF
V: TRBV12-5; J: TRBJ2-7; D: .; CDR3: CASGWGREDYEQYF
V: TRBV7-2; J: TRBJ1-1; D: .; CDR3: CASSVKGGNTEAFF
V: TRBV7-9; J: TRBJ1-1; D: .; CDR3: CASSLEGGGAFF
V: TRBV18; J: .; D: .; CDR3: CASSPGAPSYEQYF
V: TRBV18; J: TRBJ2-2; D: .; CDR3: CASSPPGWFGDDTGELFF
V: TRBV14; J: TRBJ1-6; D: .; CDR3: CASSQDSRLYNSPLHF
V: TRBV30; J: TRBJ2-7; D: .; CDR3: CAWSEDSYEQYF
V: TRBV6-5; J: TRBJ2-2; D: TRBD1; CDR3: CASSQSGGSGELFF
V: TRBV6-5; J: TRBJ2-1; D: .; CDR3: CASTLLGLGNEQFF
V: TRBV2; J: TRBJ2-5; D: TRBD2; CDR3: CASRGGGGRAGETQYF
V: TRBV4-2; J: TRBJ1-5; D: .; CDR3: CASSQVSAGGQPQHF
V: TRBV10-3; J: TRBJ2-7; D: .; CDR3: CAISAHDSPDLCF
V: TRBV5-4; J: TRBJ1-2; D: .; CDR3: CASSQSGQGYGYTF
V: TRBV6-5; J: TRBJ1-5; D: .; CDR3: CASSPSSGVGQPQHF
V: TRBV5-1; J: TRBJ2-3; D: .; CDR3: CASSLGQTGTDTQYF
V: TRBV2; J: TRBJ2-1; D: .; CDR3: CASSDREYNEQFF
V: TRBV5-4; J: TRBJ2-7; D: .; CDR3: CASSFTGTGSYEQYF
V: TRBV6-1; J: TRBJ2-7; D: .; CDR3: CASSERGYEQYF
V: TRBV12-5; J: TRBJ2-5; D: .; CDR3: CASAPRRGGDQETQYF
V: TRBV5-4; J: TRBJ1-4; D: .; CDR3: CASSPTTDSTNEKLFF
V: TRBV7-9; J: TRBJ1-1; D: .; CDR3: CASSVDKNTEAFF
V: TRBV2; J: TRBJ2-1; D: .; CDR3: CASKRADNEQFF
V: TRBV19; J: TRBJ2-2; D: TRBD2; CDR3: CASSIAGGTGELFF
V: TRBV7-7; J: TRBJ2-5; D: .; CDR3: CASSASGTPEETQYF
V: TRBV18; J: TRBJ2-5; D: .; CDR3: CASSLMEQETQYF
V: TRBV7-9; J: TRBJ2-3; D: TRBD1; CDR3: CASSLPRDRADTQYF
V: TRBV5-6; J: TRBJ1-1; D: TRBD1; CDR3: CASSVWTGLNTEAFF
V: TRBV29-1; J: TRBJ2-1; D: TRBD2; CDR3: CSGGSPAGGNEQFF
V: TRBV27; J: TRBJ2-1; D: TRBD1; CDR3: CASSPYPNRGVNNEQFF
V: TRBV10-3; J: TRBJ2-7; D: .; CDR3: CAIRQGPGDYEQYF
V: TRBV7-2; J: TRBJ2-3; D: .; CDR3: CASSLGAFTDTQYF
V: TRBV5-1; J: TRBJ1-1; D: TRBD1; CDR3: CASSLQGADTEAFF
V: TRBV6-1; J: TRBJ2-7; D: .; CDR3: CASSEAREQYF